The present TCR beta chain was sequenced within a study of blood T cell repertoires in COVID-19. With 0 bases clipped from V and 5 bases from J, the junction kept 6 bases outside the gene matches. Germline loops: CDR1 GTSNPN, CDR2 SVGIG (reference sequence). The CDR3 consists of 14 residues. Per the authors' pipeline: Amplification of reference gene primers provided the estimated nucleated cell counts. The method was immunoSEQ multiplex PCR; TCRdb's version includes in-frame clones alone and lacks a portion of them. Clone size and V and J calls were adopted from that table, with D and trimming inferred from the DNA. The sample carries 650,000 to 800,000 clones, around 89% recorded once.

This chain connects TRBV30 to TRBJ2-7, with 8 bases lining up with TRBD1. The clonotype was recovered from a woman between 18 and 30 years old with acute or convalescent COVID-19. The sequenced sample consisted of peripheral blood. CDR3 in amino acids: CAWSVDREEDEQYF. CDR3 DNA: TGTGCCTGGAGTGTGGACAGGGAGGAGGACGAGCAGTACTTC.